The 15 T cell receptor beta chains given below trace back to one sample, sequenced in a study of neurological immune-mediated disorders. MiXCR, run by TCRdb on the 5' RACE reads, gives a single entry per CDR3 protein. This sample has roughly 27,000 distinct CDR3 sequences, with roughly 21% found just once. Sequencing input: PBMCs. The receptor set was obtained from a woman aged 55-69 years in good health.

This clonotype has a count of ten or more. The chain is built from TRBV6-2 or TRBV6-3 and TRBJ2-7, with D uncertain. Germline lookup yields CDR1 MNHEY and CDR2 SVGEGT. Trimming took 10 bases from V and 6 from J, leaving 13 bases between them. The CDR3 sequence is 11 residues long. CDR3 DNA: TGTGCCACCCTCTGGCGTGGCGAGCAGTACTTC. Its protein is CATLWRGEQYF.

This clonotype was picked up many times. The J gene is TRBJ2-3, the V gene TRBV5-6; D uncertain. Germline assignment: CDR1 SGHDT and CDR2 YYEEEE. V gave up 0 bases and J gave up 0 bases, with 8 bases separating them. This CDR3 spans 15 amino acids. The CDR3: CASSLVQTSTDTQYF. The DNA of the CDR3 is TGTGCCAGCAGCTTGGTGCAAACTAGCACAGATACGCAGTATTTT.

This clonotype was picked up many times. This chain joins TRBV29-1 and TRBJ1-4; no reliable D call. Between the trimmed V and J ends, which lost 5 bases and 0 bases, there was a span of 7 bases. Germline V gene lookup returns CDR1 SQVTM and CDR2 ANQGSEA. The CDR3 sequence is 13 residues long. CDR3 bases: TGCAGCGTTACGATAGCAACTAATGAAAAACTGTTTTTT. This encodes CSVTIATNEKLFF. The full variable domain, rest sourced from reference TRBV29-1 and TRBJ1-4, is SAVISQKPSRDICQRGTSLTIQCQVDSQVTMMFWYRQQPGQSLTLIATANQGSEATYESGFVIDKFPISRPNLTFSTLTVSNMSPEDSSIYLCSVTIATNEKLFFGSGTQLSVL.

Many counts were recorded for this clonotype. The chain links TRBV11-2 to TRBJ1-2, with D unresolved. Germline V gene sequence: CDR1 SGHAT, CDR2 FQNNGV. V was trimmed by 4 bases and J by 5 bases, leaving 8 bases between them. The CDR3 covers 12 residues. Here the CDR3 DNA reads TGTGCCAGCAGCTCCAGAAATTATGGCTACACCTTC. This sequence encodes CASSSRNYGYTF.

This clonotype has a count of ten or more. The rearrangement joins TRBV25-1 to TRBJ2-2; TRBD1 is a possible D gene (7 bases). CDR3 length: 14 residues. CDR1 is MGHDK and CDR2 is SYGVNS in the germline V gene. V was trimmed by 3 bases and J by 7 bases, leaving 12 bases between them. The CDR3 DNA follows: TGTGCCAGCAGTGAGGAGGGGGCTTTCGGGGAGCTGTTTTTT. Translated, it gives CASSEEGAFGELFF.

This clonotype was recorded at least ten times. The J gene is TRBJ2-5, the V gene TRBV28; no clear D gene. Trimming took off 5 bases at V and 5 bases at J, with 9 bases between the two ends. The V gene's germline CDR1 is MDHEN and CDR2 SYDVKM. The CDR3 is 12 residues long. This chain's CDR3 is CASSTGRETQYF. The CDR3 region has the DNA TGTGCCAGCAGTACCGGACGGGAGACCCAGTACTTC.

In this sample, this clonotype turned up many times. The chain joins TRBV6-2 or TRBV6-3 to TRBJ1-1; D is unclear. Trimming shortened V by 6 bases and J by 6 bases, and 11 bases separated the two germline ends. CDR3 length equals 12 residues. Germline loops: CDR1 MNHEY, CDR2 SVGEGT. CDR3 coding DNA: TGTGCCAGCAGAGGAGACGCCGCTGAAGCTTTCTTT. Its translation: CASRGDAAEAFF.

The CDR3 loop is CASRLQGNTGELFF. In DNA form, the CDR3 reads TGCGCCAGCAGATTGCAGGGTAACACCGGGGAGCTGTTTTTT. The chain couples TRBV5-1 to TRBJ2-2; D is possibly TRBD1 (5 bases). V was clipped by 5 bases and J by 2 bases, with 10 bases between them. The germline gives CDR1 SGHRS, CDR2 YFSETQ. The CDR3 contains 14 residues.

In nucleotides, the CDR3 is TGTGCCAGCACCCTAGACCCCGGGGAGCTGTTTTTT. This sequence encodes CASTLDPGELFF. The chain links TRBV12-3 or TRBV12-4 to TRBJ2-2, with unresolved D. The V end was cut by 7 bases, the J end by 6 bases, with 9 bases between. This CDR3 has 12 amino acids.

This clonotype has ten or more counts. The V and J genes are TRBV6-2 or TRBV6-3 and TRBJ2-1; 10 bases match TRBD1. The CDR3 extends over 15 amino acids. From germline, CDR1 is MNHEY and CDR2 SVGEGT. V trimming: 5 bases; J trimming: 4 bases; junction bases outside the gene matches: 5. The CDR3 nucleotides read TGTGCCAGCAGTAGACAGGGGGCAAGATACAATGAGCAGTTCTTC. It codes for CASSRQGARYNEQFF.

This clonotype has ten or more counts. V and J are TRBV7-2 and TRBJ2-3; D unresolved. The V gene's germline CDR1 is SGHTA and CDR2 FQGNSA. V was trimmed by 5 bases and J by 0 bases, leaving 9 bases between them. The CDR3 length is 14 residues. The chain's CDR3 is CASSDTHSTDTQYF. In DNA form, the CDR3 reads TGTGCCAGCAGCGATACCCATAGCACAGATACGCAGTATTTT.

Only one count was recorded for this clonotype. The chain is built from TRBV6-4 and TRBJ2-3; TRBD2 matches at 9 bases. Trimming at V came to 4 bases and at J to 3 bases, leaving 2 bases not matched to a gene. The germline CDR1 and CDR2 sequences are MRHNA and SNTAGT. The CDR3 is made up of 14 amino acids. DNA for the CDR3: TGTGCCAGCAGTGCTAGCGGGATAACAGATACGCAGTATTTT. This codes for CASSASGITDTQYF.

As regards this clonotype: The junction departs from germline at one end; a sequencing error may be responsible. The rearrangement uses TRBV6-5 and TRBJ2-7; D not resolved. CDR1 and CDR2 (germline): MNHEY, SVGAGI. The CDR3 length is 14 residues. The CDR3: CASSRTERSYVQYF. CDR3 in DNA: TGTGCCAGCAGTCGCACGGAGAGATCCTACGTGCAGTACTTC.

The table lists this clonotype with many counts. The V and J genes are TRBV5-5 and TRBJ1-4; D gene ambiguous. Germline lookup yields CDR1 SGHKS and CDR2 YYEKEE (reference sequence). V lost 0 bases and J 7 bases, leaving 10 bases between the germline ends. The CDR3 extends over 14 amino acids. The CDR3 sequence: CASSLAGLTEKLFF. CDR3 coding DNA: TGTGCCAGCAGCTTGGCGGGGTTGACTGAAAAACTGTTTTTT.

On this clonotype: Germline and junction disagree at one end, which may indicate a read error. The chain couples TRBV6-6 to TRBJ2-7, with D tentatively TRBD2 (6 bases). CDR3 length equals 16 residues. Germline lookup yields CDR1 MNHNY and CDR2 SVGAGI (reference sequence). Here the CDR3 reads CANSTPLWRDSYEQYF. CDR3 in DNA: TGTGCCAACAGTACCCCGTTATGGCGGGACTCCTACGAGCAGTACTTC.